The 20 T cell receptor beta chains presented below share a single source sample, sequenced in a study of T cells in Graves' hyperthyroidism and ophthalmopathy. Using RNA transcripts as the source, TCR beta CDR3 regions were amplified. Researchers ran a first-round RT-PCR on the TCR CDR3 using the HTBI primer set. From the multiplex PCR reads, TCRdb called clonotypes with MiXCR, one entry per CDR3 protein. The sample yields over 350,000 distinct CDR3 sequences, roughly 15% seen once. The sequenced material came from blood. Receptor source: a man between 18 and 29 years old with Graves' ophthalmopathy.

There are many counts of this clonotype. The gene calls are TRBV6-1 and TRBJ2-1; D remains ambiguous. CDR1 is MNHNS and CDR2 is SASEGT in the germline V gene. This CDR3 contains 13 residues. Trimming stripped 6 bases from V and 3 bases from J, with 9 bases between. The CDR3, as DNA: TGTGCCAGCAGGCAAGGCTACTACAATGAGCAGTTCTTC. The encoded protein is CASRQGYYNEQFF.

This clonotype was found many times. The chain carries TRBV24-1 and TRBJ1-5; no firm D call. The CDR3 spans 12 residues. V was trimmed by 3 bases and J by 1 base, leaving 0 bases between them. CDR1 and CDR2 (germline): KGHDR, SFDVKD. The CDR3 here is CATSDSNQPQHF. DNA for the CDR3: TGTGCCACCAGTGATAGCAATCAGCCCCAGCATTTT.

Remarks on this clonotype: One end of the junction is discordant with germline, which a read error may explain. The chain links TRBV4-2 to TRBJ1-3; D gene uncertain. CDR3 length: 15 amino acids. CDR1 is LGHNA, CDR2 YNFKEQ, per germline. The CDR3 coding sequence is TGTGCCAGCAGCCAGCAAGGGAGCTCTGGAAAAACCATATATTTT. It codes for CASSQQGSSGKTIYF.

Ten or more counts support this clonotype. CDR3 sequence: CASSQRGGQGEAFF. The CDR3 nucleotides read TGTGCCAGCAGCCAACGGGGGGGGCAGGGTGAAGCTTTCTTT. This chain links TRBV3-1 with TRBJ1-1; maybe TRBD1 (6 bases). Trimming removed 2 bases at V and 7 bases at J, with 14 bases between. The germline gives CDR1 LGHDT, CDR2 YNNKEL (reference sequence). The CDR3 loop spans 14 amino acids.

This clonotype was detected ten times or more. The V and J genes are TRBV11-2 and TRBJ2-3, with TRBD2 matching 12 bases. Per the germline V gene, CDR1 is SGHAT and CDR2 is FQNNGV. J gave up 2 bases and V 5 bases, and 2 bases lay outside the gene matches. This CDR3 contains 15 residues. In DNA, the CDR3 is TGTGCCAGCAGCAGACTAGCGGGGGCCACAGATACGCAGTATTTT. It specifies CASSRLAGATDTQYF.

This clonotype was recorded at least ten times. The chain employs TRBV11-2 and TRBJ2-7, with unresolved D. The germline CDR1 and CDR2 sequences are SGHAT and FQNNGV. This CDR3 comprises 14 residues. Trimming cost V 1 base and J 0 bases, with 7 bases left between them. In DNA form, the CDR3 reads TGTGCCAGCAGCTTAGTTTTCGGCTCCTACGAGCAGTACTTC. Protein sequence: CASSLVFGSYEQYF.

This clonotype was seen a handful of times. This chain uses TRBV27 with TRBJ2-3; 7 bases line up with TRBD2. The CDR3 covers 16 residues. Unmatched junction bases numbered 9, after V lost 1 base and J lost 5 bases. Looked up from germline, CDR1 is MNHEY and CDR2 is SMNVEV (reference sequence). The DNA for the CDR3 is TGTGCCAGCAGTTTATTAAACGGGGGGATCTTAGATACGCAGTATTTT. Its protein is CASSLLNGGILDTQYF.

This clonotype was seen repeatedly, ten times or more. This chain uses TRBV5-1 with TRBJ2-1; no clear D gene. V was pared by 0 bases and J by 5 bases, with 9 bases between. The CDR3 totals 14 residues. Germline CDR1 and CDR2: SGHRS and YFSETQ. CDR3 in amino acids: CASSLGYVNNEQFF. CDR3 bases: TGCGCCAGCAGCTTGGGGTACGTCAACAATGAGCAGTTCTTC. Supplemented by reference TRBV5-1 and TRBJ2-1, the full variable domain reads KAGVTQTPRYLIKTRGQQVTLSCSPISGHRSVSWYQQTPGQGLQFLFEYFSETQRNKGNFPGRFSGRQFSNSRSEMNVSTLELGDSALYLCASSLGYVNNEQFFGPGTRLTVL.

This clonotype was counted many times. In DNA, the CDR3 is TGCAGTGCAAATAGCGGGGGCACAGATACGCAGTATTTT. This sequence encodes CSANSGGTDTQYF. The rearrangement uses TRBV20-1 and TRBJ2-3, with TRBD2 matching 8 bases. The CDR3 consists of 13 residues. With 6 bases clipped from V and 1 base from J, the junction kept 3 bases outside the gene matches. Germline CDR1 reads DFQATT; CDR2 reads SNEGSKA (reference sequence).

The sample holds many counts of this clonotype. The chain recombines TRBV6-2 or TRBV6-3 with TRBJ2-1, with 7 bases lining up with TRBD2. The germline V gene has CDR1 MNHEY and CDR2 SVGEGT. Germline trimming cut 6 bases from V and 3 bases from J; bases unmatched to any gene: 8. This CDR3 has 15 amino acids. Here the CDR3 DNA reads TGTGCCAGCAGACCCCGGACTAGTGTCTACAATGAGCAGTTCTTC. Encoded protein: CASRPRTSVYNEQFF.

This clonotype has ten or more counts. The chain uses TRBV12-3 or TRBV12-4 and TRBJ2-5; tentatively, D is TRBD1 or TRBD2 (5 bases each). V dropped 7 bases and J dropped 6 bases, with 12 bases sitting between them. The CDR3 runs 12 residues. CDR3 DNA: TGTGCCAGCATGCAGGGAGCTAAGACCCAGTACTTC. Translation gives CASMQGAKTQYF.

This clonotype showed up many times. This rearrangement joins TRBV9 to TRBJ2-1; TRBD2 agrees at 10 bases. The CDR3 is made up of 14 amino acids. With 4 bases clipped from V and 3 bases from J, the junction kept 1 base outside the gene matches. The germline V gene encodes CDR1 SGDLS and CDR2 YYNGEE. Here the CDR3 reads CASSWTSGYNEQFF. The CDR3 bases are TGTGCCAGCAGCTGGACTAGCGGCTACAATGAGCAGTTCTTC. Together with reference TRBV9 and TRBJ2-1, the CDR3 gives the full variable domain: DSGVTQTPKHLITATGQRVTLRCSPRSGDLSVYWYQQSLDQGLQFLIQYYNGEERAKGNILERFSAQQFPDLHSELNLSSLELGDSALYFCASSWTSGYNEQFFGPGTRLTVL.

There are a few counts of this clonotype. The rearrangement joins TRBV18 to TRBJ1-1, with D uncertain. Germline values: CDR1 KGHSH, CDR2 LQKENI. The CDR3 is 14 residues long. Trimming left V 6 bases short and J 8 bases short, with 19 bases between. CDR3 coding DNA: TGTGCCAGCTCCCGACTGGGCCCGGAGGTGGAAGCTTTCTTT. Protein: CASSRLGPEVEAFF.

The genes are TRBV10-2 and TRBJ2-2; D gene unclear. The V gene's germline CDR1 is WSHSY and CDR2 SAAADI. The CDR3 length is 13 residues. The V end was cut by 4 bases, the J end by 5 bases, with 8 bases between. The CDR3 coding sequence is TGCGCCAGCAGTGGGGCCGAGACCGGGGAGCTGTTTTTT. This encodes CASSGAETGELFF.

This clonotype was seen many times. This chain uses TRBV12-3 or TRBV12-4 with TRBJ2-7; D unresolved. Trimming pared 3 bases from V and 2 bases from J, leaving 8 bases between. CDR3 length: 13 amino acids. The CDR3 DNA is TGTGCCAGCAGTTTTGAGGTACCCTACGAGCAGTACTTC. It yields the protein CASSFEVPYEQYF.

The sample holds many counts of this clonotype. The chain joins TRBV11-3 to TRBJ1-1, with D perhaps TRBD1 (6 bases). CDR3 size: 14 residues. CDR1 is SGHNT and CDR2 is YENEEA in the germline V gene. With 3 bases removed from V and 0 bases from J, the gap between germline ends came to 8 bases. CDR3 DNA: TGTGCCAGCAGCTTGGACAGCATGAACACTGAAGCTTTCTTT. Its protein product is CASSLDSMNTEAFF.

This clonotype was detected only a few times. The gene calls are TRBV4-1 and TRBJ2-1; tentatively, D is TRBD1 (6 bases). Trimming removed 0 bases from V and 5 bases from J, with 17 bases in between. Germline CDR1 reads MGHRA; CDR2 reads YSYEKL. This CDR3 has 17 residues. In nucleotides, the CDR3 is TGCGCCAGCAGCCAAGATAGGGGGACGGTCCTTAACAATGAGCAGTTCTTC. Its protein is CASSQDRGTVLNNEQFF.

There are many counts of this clonotype. The chain couples TRBV11-2 to TRBJ2-5; tentative D call: TRBD1 (5 bases). V was pared by 3 bases and J by 2 bases, with 7 bases between. Germline CDR1 reads SGHAT; CDR2 reads FQNNGV. This CDR3 contains 13 residues. CDR3: CASSFDSQETQYF. The CDR3 DNA reads as TGTGCCAGCAGCTTTGACAGTCAAGAGACCCAGTACTTC.

This clonotype has more than one count but fewer than ten. The chain uses TRBV19 and TRBJ1-2; 10 bases are shared with TRBD1. V lost 1 base to trimming and J lost 8 bases; unmatched junction nucleotides: 4. Germline-derived CDR1 and CDR2 are LNHDA and SQIVND (reference sequence). The CDR3 sequence is 14 residues long. Here the CDR3 reads CASSIGGQGFGYTF. CDR3 coding DNA: TGTGCCAGTAGTATAGGGGGACAGGGGTTCGGCTACACCTTC.

In its sample, this clonotype was seen a few times. The rearrangement uses TRBV4-1 and TRBJ1-3; D not resolved. This CDR3 region has 18 residues. Per the germline V gene, CDR1 is MGHRA and CDR2 is YSYEKL. Trimming left V 4 bases short and J 0 bases short, with 19 bases between. CDR3 residues: CASSPVGRNRHSGNTIYF. The CDR3 nucleotides are TGCGCCAGCAGCCCAGTGGGTAGGAACAGACACTCTGGAAACACCATATATTTT.